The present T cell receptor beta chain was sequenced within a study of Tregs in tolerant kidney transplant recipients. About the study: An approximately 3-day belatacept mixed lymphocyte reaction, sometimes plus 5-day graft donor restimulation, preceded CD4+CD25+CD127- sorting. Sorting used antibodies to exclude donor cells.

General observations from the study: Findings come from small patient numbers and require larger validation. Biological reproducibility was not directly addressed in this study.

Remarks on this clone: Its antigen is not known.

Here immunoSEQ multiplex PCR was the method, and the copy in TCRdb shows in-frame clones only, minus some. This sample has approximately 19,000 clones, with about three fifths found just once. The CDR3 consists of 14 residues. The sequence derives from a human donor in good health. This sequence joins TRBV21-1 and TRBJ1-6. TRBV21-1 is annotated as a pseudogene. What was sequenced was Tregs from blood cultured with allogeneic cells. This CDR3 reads CASSKDGRNSPLHF. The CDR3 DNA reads TGTGCCAGCAGCAAAGACGGAAGAAATTCACCCCTCCACTTT.